These 25 T cell receptor beta chains were all obtained from the same sample, sequenced in a study of blood T cell repertoires in COVID-19. The assay was immunoSEQ multiplex PCR, and TCRdb's table has in-frame clones only and misses some. The sample includes 30,000 to 40,000 clones, over 90% of them seen just once. Source material: peripheral blood. These receptors originate from a human donor in a cohort sampled during active COVID-19.

This clone appeared once. V is TRBV19 and J is TRBJ1-4, with 10 bases matching TRBD1. From germline, CDR1 is LNHDA and CDR2 SQIVND (reference sequence). CDR3 size: 18 residues. V lost 5 bases to trimming and J lost 0 bases; unmatched junction nucleotides: 9. CDR3 nucleotide sequence: TGTGCCAGTAGTCTCGGACAGGGGGAACTTGCAACTAATGAAAAACTGTTTTTT. This encodes CASSLGQGELATNEKLFF.

The chain couples TRBV28 to TRBJ1-5; 9 bases are shared with TRBD1. CDR3 size: 15 residues. J was trimmed by 4 bases and V by 6 bases; bases with no gene match: 7. Germline lookup yields CDR1 MDHEN and CDR2 SYDVKM. The DNA for the CDR3 is TGTGCCAGCAGCATAGGACAGGGGAGTAATCAGCCCCAGCATTTT. It translates to CASSIGQGSNQPQHF.

V and J are TRBV10-3 and TRBJ1-4, with 7 nucleotides matching TRBD1. CDR1 and CDR2 (germline): ENHRY, SYGVKD. J was trimmed by 5 bases and V by 3 bases; bases with no gene match: 9. The CDR3 has 16 amino acids. In DNA, the CDR3 is TGTGCCATCAGTGAAGGGACAGCCATAGGAAATGAAAAACTGTTTTTT. Its protein is CAISEGTAIGNEKLFF.

The genes are TRBV3-1 (or the pseudogene TRBV3-2) and TRBJ1-2; D uncertain. Germline V lookup: CDR1 LGHDT, CDR2 YNNKEL (reference sequence). Trimming removed 2 bases from V and 4 bases from J, with 17 bases in between. The CDR3 length is 16 residues. This CDR3 is CASSQNGRPFGYGYTF. As DNA, the CDR3 is TGTGCCAGCAGCCAAAACGGGAGGCCCTTTGGCTATGGCTACACCTTC.

J is TRBJ2-3 and V is TRBV21-1; the table's D gene call, TRBD1, was not cross checked with the DNA. TRBV21-1 is a known pseudogene. The CDR3 sequence is 14 residues long. CDR3 in amino acids: CASSKDRAADTQYF. Written as DNA, the CDR3 is TGTGCCAGCAGCAAGGACAGGGCCGCAGATACGCAGTATTTT.

CDR3 coding DNA: TGTGCCAGCAGTGATAGGAGCAGAGCGAGTGAAGCTTTCTTT. Amino acid sequence: CASSDRSRASEAFF. J is TRBJ1-1 and V is TRBV2; D is unclear. The CDR3 is 14 amino acids. Trimming took off 3 bases at V and 7 bases at J, with 15 bases between the two ends. Germline assignment: CDR1 SNHLY and CDR2 FYNNEI.

The chain's CDR3 is CASIGGGYNEQFF. Written as DNA, the CDR3 is TGTGCCAGCATAGGGGGGGGTTACAATGAGCAGTTCTTC. V is TRBV25-1 and J is TRBJ2-1; D is perhaps TRBD2 (7 bases). Germline assignment: CDR1 MGHDK and CDR2 SYGVNS. V shed 7 bases and J shed 4 bases, with 11 bases lying between them. This CDR3 is built from 13 residues.

This chain uses TRBV2 with TRBJ1-6; D uncertain. The CDR3 has 14 residues. CDR1 is SNHLY, CDR2 FYNNEI, per germline. V was cut by 7 bases and J by 0 bases, with 7 bases left in between. For the CDR3, the DNA is TGTGCCAGCACCCGGAGCTCCTATAATTCACCCCTCCACTTT. As protein: CASTRSSYNSPLHF.

This chain joins TRBV18 and TRBJ1-4; possible D gene TRBD1, 6 bases. In germline, CDR1 is KGHSH, CDR2 LQKENI. This CDR3 region has 16 residues. V lost 2 bases to trimming and J lost 4 bases, with 14 bases between them. The CDR3 DNA follows: TGTGCCAGCTCACCAGGGGTTGACAGGAGTAATGAAAAACTGTTTTTT. It yields the protein CASSPGVDRSNEKLFF. The full variable domain, completed using reference TRBV18 and TRBJ1-4, is NAGVMQNPRHLVRRRGQEARLRCSPMKGHSHVYWYRQLPEEGLKFMVYLQKENIIDESGMPKERFSAEFPKEGPSILRIQQVVRGDSAAYFCASSPGVDRSNEKLFFGSGTQLSVL.

The chain combines TRBV27 with TRBJ2-7; D possibly corresponds to TRBD2 (5 bases). V lost 0 bases and J 6 bases, leaving 9 bases between the germline ends. CDR1 and CDR2 (germline): MNHEY, SMNVEV (reference sequence). This CDR3 has 13 amino acids. The CDR3 loop reads CASSLSYGVEQYF. DNA of the CDR3: TGTGCCAGCAGTTTATCGTACGGGGTCGAGCAGTACTTC.

The chain couples TRBV6-5 to TRBJ1-6; 8 bases are a match to TRBD1. Germline assignment: CDR1 MNHEY and CDR2 SVGAGI. CDR3 length equals 13 residues. The trim removed 6 bases at V and 9 bases at J, leaving 4 bases unmatched. The CDR3: CASRHRGGSPLHF. The CDR3 nucleotides read TGTGCCAGCAGGCACAGGGGGGGTTCACCCCTCCACTTT.

This clone was detected only once. The chain recombines TRBV5-1 with TRBJ2-5; 11 nucleotides line up with TRBD2. The CDR3 covers 16 residues. The ends lost 2 bases at V and 5 bases at J; junction bases unmatched: 8. Germline V gene data show CDR1 as SGHRS and CDR2 as YFSETQ. CDR3 amino acids: CASSFVSGRDLETQYF. The CDR3 nucleotides are TGCGCCAGCAGCTTCGTTAGCGGGAGGGATTTGGAGACCCAGTACTTC.

This clone has a handful of counts. J is TRBJ2-1 and V is TRBV12-5, with D tentatively TRBD1 (5 bases). Deletions cut 4 bases from V and 0 bases from J, with 13 bases between. The germline V gene has CDR1 LGHNT and CDR2 FRNRAP. This CDR3 contains 16 residues. CDR3 nucleotides: TGTGCTAGTGGTTCCCGACAGCCAGGCTCCTACAATGAGCAGTTCTTC. Protein product: CASGSRQPGSYNEQFF.

The chain has TRBV19 and TRBJ2-7, with a possible D match to TRBD1 (5 bases). Germline lookup yields CDR1 LNHDA and CDR2 SQIVND (reference sequence). Trimming stripped 3 bases from V and 2 bases from J, with 11 bases between. This CDR3 is 14 amino acids long. This chain's CDR3 is CASSMNDRAYEQYF. The CDR3 nucleotides are TGTGCCAGTAGTATGAACGACAGAGCCTACGAGCAGTACTTC. Full variable domain (rest looked up from reference TRBV19 and TRBJ2-7): DGGITQSPKYLFRKEGQNVTLSCEQNLNHDAMYWYRQDPGQGLRLIYYSQIVNDFQKGDIAEGYSVSREKKESFPLTVTSAQKNPTAFYLCASSMNDRAYEQYFGPGTRLTVT.

This chain uses TRBV3-1 (or the pseudogene TRBV3-2) with TRBJ2-1; tentative D call: TRBD2 (6 bases). The germline gives CDR1 LGHDT, CDR2 YNNKEL (reference sequence). Trimming shortened V by 4 bases and J by 15 bases, and 22 bases separated the two germline ends. This CDR3 is built from 14 residues. This CDR3 reads CASSLRDSQSGGFF. The CDR3, as DNA: TGTGCCAGCAGCCTCCGGGACTCTCAAAGTGGGGGGTTCTTC.

The V call is TRBV7-7, the J call TRBJ2-2, with 7 bases lining up with TRBD1. Germline CDR1 is SSHAT and CDR2 is FNYEAQ (reference sequence). The V and J ends lost 5 bases and 1 base, in that order; junction bases with no gene match: 7. The CDR3 length is 16 residues. Here the CDR3 DNA reads TGTGCCAGCAGCCGACCGACAGGGCTGAACACCGGGGAGCTGTTTTTT. Translated: CASSRPTGLNTGELFF.

The chain recombines TRBV2 with TRBJ2-5, with TRBD2 matching 7 bases. The CDR3 sequence is 13 residues long. The germline CDR1 and CDR2 sequences are SNHLY and FYNNEI. Trimming took 3 bases from V and 2 from J; bases not matched to a gene: 0. CDR3 in amino acids: CASSEGLQETQYF. The DNA for the CDR3 is TGTGCCAGCAGTGAGGGACTACAAGAGACCCAGTACTTC.

The V gene is TRBV4-1, the J gene TRBJ2-5, with 7 bases fitting TRBD2. V gave up 4 bases and J gave up 2 bases; unmatched junction bases: 7. Germline values: CDR1 MGHRA, CDR2 YSYEKL. This CDR3 comprises 15 residues. CDR3 region: CASSPVSGVQETQYF. CDR3 nucleotides: TGCGCCAGCAGCCCAGTAAGCGGGGTTCAAGAGACCCAGTACTTC.

This clone was seen a handful of times. The rearrangement uses TRBV7-2 and TRBJ2-7, with D maybe TRBD1 (6 bases). V was shortened by 1 base and J by 3 bases, with 10 bases between the two germline ends. This CDR3 has 14 residues. Germline V gene data show CDR1 as SGHTA and CDR2 as FQGNSA. The CDR3 bases are TGTGCCAGCAGCTTAGGTGGCAGGGGCTACGAGCAGTACTTC. Protein sequence: CASSLGGRGYEQYF.

This rearrangement joins TRBV15 to TRBJ1-3; 7 bases align to TRBD1. The V gene end was trimmed by 3 bases and the J gene end by 1 base; junction bases not matched to a gene: 3. CDR1 is LNHNV, CDR2 YYDKDF, per germline (reference sequence). This CDR3 has 15 residues. CDR3 protein: CATSSEGQSGNTIYF. DNA for the CDR3: TGTGCCACCAGCAGTGAGGGACAGTCTGGAAACACCATATATTTT. Complete variable domain (other parts from reference TRBV15 and TRBJ1-3): DAMVIQNPRYQVTQFGKPVTLSCSQTLNHNVMYWYQQKSSQAPKLLFHYYDKDFNNEADTPDNFQSRRPNTSFCFLDIRSPGLGDTAMYLCATSSEGQSGNTIYFGEGSWLTVV.

The chain combines TRBV19 with TRBJ2-7, with 9 bases matching TRBD2. The germline V gene encodes CDR1 LNHDA and CDR2 SQIVND (reference sequence). This CDR3 contains 14 residues. J gave up 2 bases and V 6 bases, and 5 bases lay outside the gene matches. This CDR3 is CASSGLAGTYEQYF. CDR3 nucleotides: TGTGCCAGTAGCGGGCTAGCGGGAACCTACGAGCAGTACTTC.

This sequence joins TRBV5-4 and TRBJ2-7; 8 bases match TRBD2. The CDR3 extends over 15 amino acids. The germline CDR1 and CDR2 sequences are SGHNT and YYREEE (reference sequence). V shed 2 bases, J shed 4 bases, and the junction held 8 bases outside the gene matches. CDR3 nucleotide sequence: TGTGCCAGCAGCTTTGCGGGGGGCGCCTTATACGAGCAGTACTTC. This gives the protein CASSFAGGALYEQYF.

The chain recombines TRBV30 with TRBJ1-2; 7 bases match TRBD1. After removal of 7 bases from V and 1 base from J, the junction contained 9 bases not matched to a gene. Germline V CDR1 and CDR2: GTSNPN, SVGIG (reference sequence). The CDR3 length is 14 residues. The CDR3, as DNA: TGTGCCTCAAGGTGGAGGGACAGTAACTATGGCTACACCTTC. This sequence encodes CASRWRDSNYGYTF.

The chain uses TRBV11-1 and TRBJ2-3, with 11 nucleotides matching TRBD2. With V trimmed by 5 bases and J by 2 bases, 6 bases remained unmatched. The CDR3 covers 16 residues. Germline CDR1 is SGHAT and CDR2 is FQDESV (reference sequence). The chain's CDR3 is CASSPGTSGHTDTQYF. The DNA for the CDR3 is TGTGCCAGCAGCCCCGGGACTAGCGGCCACACAGATACGCAGTATTTT.

The V and J genes are TRBV2 and TRBJ1-1, with 9 bases matching TRBD1. The CDR3 totals 14 residues. V gave up 5 bases and J gave up 1 base; unmatched junction bases: 2. Germline V lookup: CDR1 SNHLY, CDR2 FYNNEI. Here the CDR3 reads CASSSTGGNTEAFF. CDR3 coding DNA: TGTGCCAGCAGTTCGACAGGGGGGAACACTGAAGCTTTCTTT.